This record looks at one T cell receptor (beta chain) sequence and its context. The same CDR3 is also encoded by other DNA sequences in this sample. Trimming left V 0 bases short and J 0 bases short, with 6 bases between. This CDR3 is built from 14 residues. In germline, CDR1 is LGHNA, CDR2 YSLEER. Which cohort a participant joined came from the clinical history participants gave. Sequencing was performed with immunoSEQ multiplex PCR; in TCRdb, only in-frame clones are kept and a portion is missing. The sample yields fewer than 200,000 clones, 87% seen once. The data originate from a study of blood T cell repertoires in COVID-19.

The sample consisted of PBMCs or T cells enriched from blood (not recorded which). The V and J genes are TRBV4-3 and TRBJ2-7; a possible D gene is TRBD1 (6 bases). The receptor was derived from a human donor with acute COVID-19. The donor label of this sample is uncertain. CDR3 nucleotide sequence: TGCGCCAGCAGCCAAGACAGGGGCTCCTACGAGCAGTACTTC. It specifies CASSQDRGSYEQYF.